The 30 T cell receptor beta chains given below trace back to one sample, sequenced in a study of CD8 T cells in Susac syndrome. Reverse transcription used about 0.45 to 1 ug RNA and random hexamers. Each CDR3 protein is one row after TCRdb ran MiXCR on the immunoSEQ multiplex PCR reads. This table holds some 400,000 distinct CDR3 sequences, approximately 85% found once. Sequencing was performed on CD8+ T cells from PBMCs. The receptors were sampled from a human donor with multiple sclerosis.

The chain joins TRBV11-2 to TRBJ2-6; D possibly uses TRBD1 or TRBD2 (6 bases each). The CDR3 is 19 amino acids. In germline, CDR1 is SGHAT, CDR2 FQNNGV. V was cut by 4 bases and J by 2 bases, with 21 bases left in between. The CDR3 DNA reads TGTGCCAGCAGCTACAGGAGGTTACGGGGGCTAGCTGGGGCCAACGTCCTGACTTTC. Encoded protein: CASSYRRLRGLAGANVLTF.

This chain links TRBV19 with TRBJ1-2, with 9 bases aligning to TRBD1. Germline loops: CDR1 LNHDA, CDR2 SQIVND (reference sequence). The J segment lost 3 bases and the V segment lost 7 bases, leaving 3 bases of the junction unmatched. The CDR3 is made up of 13 amino acids. The CDR3: CASMGQGDYGYTF. CDR3 coding DNA: TGTGCCAGTATGGGACAGGGTGACTATGGCTACACCTTC.

The chain recombines TRBV5-1 with TRBJ2-1; D possibly corresponds to TRBD2 (5 bases). Trimming stripped 0 bases from V and 0 bases from J, with 7 bases between. The V gene's germline CDR1 is SGHRS and CDR2 YFSETQ. The CDR3 has 15 amino acids. The CDR3 is CASSLEGSSYNEQFF. For the CDR3, the DNA is TGCGCCAGCAGCTTGGAAGGGAGCTCCTACAATGAGCAGTTCTTC. Based on the CDR3 plus reference TRBV5-1 and TRBJ2-1, the full variable domain is KAGVTQTPRYLIKTRGQQVTLSCSPISGHRSVSWYQQTPGQGLQFLFEYFSETQRNKGNFPGRFSGRQFSNSRSEMNVSTLELGDSALYLCASSLEGSSYNEQFFGPGTRLTVL.

This clonotype was seen a single time. This chain joins TRBV12-3 or TRBV12-4 and TRBJ2-1; TRBD2 is a possible D gene (7 bases). V lost 4 bases to trimming and J lost 5 bases, with 18 bases between them. The CDR3 consists of 16 residues. DNA for the CDR3: TGTGCCAGCAGTTCCCTTAGGGGGGGGGCCGACAATGAGCAGTTCTTC. This gives the protein CASSSLRGGADNEQFF.

CDR3 nucleotides: TGTGCCAGCAGTACGGGCCCGGGAGAGACCCAGTACTTC. This translates into CASSTGPGETQYF. The chain has TRBV6-5 and TRBJ2-5, with D uncertain. This CDR3 contains 13 residues. Germline CDR1 and CDR2: MNHEY and SVGAGI. Trimming removed 5 bases from V and 4 bases from J, with 11 bases in between.

The V call is TRBV29-1, the J call TRBJ2-7; 9 bases align to TRBD2. Trimming cost V 6 bases and J 2 bases; bases outside gene matches: 11. Per germline, CDR1 SQVTM and CDR2 ANQGSEA. The CDR3 is 15 amino acids. Here the CDR3 DNA reads TGCAGCGTCCCGGGACTAGCTGGTAGACCCTACGAGCAGTACTTC. Translated, it gives CSVPGLAGRPYEQYF.

This sequence joins TRBV14 and TRBJ1-1, with 8 bases aligning to TRBD1. This CDR3 is 15 amino acids long. Germline V gives CDR1 SGHDN, CDR2 FVKESK. The V gene end was trimmed by 0 bases and the J gene end by 4 bases; junction bases not matched to a gene: 4. CDR3 residues: CASSQDQGAFTEAFF. In DNA, the CDR3 is TGTGCCAGCAGCCAAGACCAGGGGGCTTTCACTGAAGCTTTCTTT. Using reference TRBV14 and TRBJ1-1 for the parts outside the CDR3, the full variable domain is EAGVTQFPSHSVIEKGQTVTLRCDPISGHDNLYWYRRVMGKEIKFLLHFVKESKQDESGMPNNRFLAERTGGTYSTLKVQPAELEDSGVYFCASSQDQGAFTEAFFGQGTRLTVV.

The V gene is TRBV6-1, the J gene TRBJ2-6, with D perhaps matching TRBD1 or TRBD2 (6 bases each). Germline V gene data show CDR1 as MNHNS and CDR2 as SASEGT. This CDR3 has 20 amino acids. Trimming left V 8 bases short and J 1 base short, with 27 bases between. CDR3 sequence reads: CASYRRTTGGGSSGANVLTF. The CDR3 nucleotides are TGTGCCAGCTACCGCCGTACGACAGGAGGGGGATCTTCTGGGGCCAACGTCCTGACTTTC.

The table lists this clonotype with a few counts. DNA for the CDR3: TGTGCCAGCAGCCAAGATCTGGATCAGTACTTC. Translated: CASSQDLDQYF. The rearrangement joins TRBV14 to TRBJ2-4; D unclear. In germline, CDR1 is SGHDN, CDR2 FVKESK. The length of the CDR3 is 11 residues. The germline V and J ends were trimmed by 0 bases and 12 bases, with 6 bases remaining between them. Full variable domain (missing parts from reference TRBV14 and TRBJ2-4): EAGVTQFPSHSVIEKGQTVTLRCDPISGHDNLYWYRRVMGKEIKFLLHFVKESKQDESGMPNNRFLAERTGGTYSTLKVQPAELEDSGVYFCASSQDLDQYFGAGTRLSVL.

The chain employs TRBV6-2 or TRBV6-3 and TRBJ2-3, with 12 bases that match TRBD2. The CDR3 length is 18 residues. V lost 2 bases and J lost 0; bases outside the gene matches: 6. Germline-derived CDR1 and CDR2 are MNHEY and SVGEGT. The CDR3 reads CASSYRPSGGASTDTQYF. CDR3 DNA sequence: TGTGCCAGCAGTTACAGGCCTAGCGGGGGGGCTAGCACAGATACGCAGTATTTT.

This chain joins TRBV29-1 and TRBJ1-4; D unresolved. The CDR3 has 13 residues. CDR1 is SQVTM, CDR2 ANQGSEA, per germline. The V and J ends lost 1 base and 8 bases respectively, with 11 bases between them. In DNA form, the CDR3 reads TGCAGCGTTGAAGCAGAGCAAGGGGAAAAACTGTTTTTT. This sequence encodes CSVEAEQGEKLFF.

The genes are TRBV29-1 and TRBJ2-1; D is tentatively TRBD1 or TRBD2 (5 bases each). The V end lost 3 bases, the J end lost 1 base, and 13 bases lay between the germline ends. The CDR3 has 15 amino acids. Germline CDR1 is SQVTM and CDR2 is ANQGSEA. Written as DNA, the CDR3 is TGCAGCGTTGAGGGCCGCAGGGAGTCCTACAATGAGCAGTTCTTC. Encoded protein: CSVEGRRESYNEQFF.

This clonotype has just one count. The rearrangement links TRBV2 to TRBJ2-4, with 8 bases aligning to TRBD2. Germline V gene lookup returns CDR1 SNHLY and CDR2 FYNNEI. Trimming cost V 2 bases and J 5 bases; bases outside gene matches: 2. CDR3 size: 14 residues. CDR3: CASSERRGENIQYF. In nucleotides, the CDR3 is TGTGCCAGCAGTGAAAGGCGGGGGGAAAACATTCAGTACTTC.

The V call is TRBV2, the J call TRBJ2-7, with D maybe TRBD1 (6 bases). In germline, CDR1 is SNHLY, CDR2 FYNNEI. The length of the CDR3 is 15 residues. Deletions cut 5 bases from V and 1 base from J, with 15 bases between. The CDR3 region has the DNA TGTGCCAGCAGTACTGCAGGGGATTTGTCCTACGAGCAGTACTTC. Encoded protein: CASSTAGDLSYEQYF. The full variable domain, in which reference TRBV2 and TRBJ2-7 provide the parts outside the CDR3, is EPEVTQTPSHQVTQMGQEVILRCVPISNHLYFYWYRQILGQKVEFLVSFYNNEISEKSEIFDDQFSVERPDGSNFTLKIRSTKLEDSAMYFCASSTAGDLSYEQYFGPGTRLTVT.

This chain joins TRBV27 and TRBJ1-4; 9 positions match TRBD1. The CDR3 totals 21 residues. The germline gives CDR1 MNHEY, CDR2 SMNVEV (reference sequence). V was pared by 0 bases and J by 0 bases, with 14 bases of the junction left unmatched. The CDR3 loop is CASSLSGQGPLGTTTNEKLFF. CDR3 nucleotides: TGTGCCAGCAGTTTATCGGGACAGGGCCCACTTGGGACGACAACTAATGAAAAACTGTTTTTT.

The CDR3 DNA sequence: TGTGCCAGCTCATCTCAACAGGGTTTCTATGGCTACACCTTC. Its protein is CASSSQQGFYGYTF. The gene calls are TRBV3-1 and TRBJ1-2; tentatively, D is TRBD1 (6 bases). The CDR3 length is 14 residues. Looked up from germline, CDR1 is LGHDT and CDR2 is YNNKEL (reference sequence). V was cut by 8 bases and J by 4 bases, with 17 bases left in between.

CDR3 in amino acids: CASSFSKGAHEQYF. In DNA form, the CDR3 reads TGCGCCAGCAGCTTTTCAAAAGGGGCCCACGAGCAGTACTTC. V gene TRBV5-1 combines with J gene TRBJ2-7; D perhaps matches TRBD1 (5 bases). CDR3 length: 14 amino acids. V was trimmed by 2 bases and J by 5 bases, leaving 14 bases between them. The germline V gene encodes CDR1 SGHRS and CDR2 YFSETQ.

V is TRBV6-1 and J is TRBJ2-7; 11 bases are shared with TRBD2. The germline CDR1 and CDR2 sequences are MNHNS and SASEGT. The CDR3 loop spans 16 amino acids. Trimming took 4 bases from V and 1 from J; bases not matched to a gene: 6. This CDR3 reads CASSGVAGGPSYEQYF. The CDR3 nucleotides read TGTGCCAGCAGTGGGGTAGCGGGGGGGCCTTCCTACGAGCAGTACTTC.

This clonotype was seen more than once but under ten times. This chain links TRBV6-1 with TRBJ2-2; D may be TRBD1 (6 bases). Germline V CDR1 and CDR2: MNHNS, SASEGT. V lost 6 bases to trimming and J lost 2 bases, with 13 bases between them. This CDR3 has 15 residues. As DNA, the CDR3 is TGTGCCAGCAGGGCTGGGACATATAACACCGGGGAGCTGTTTTTT. Translated, it gives CASRAGTYNTGELFF.

The genes are TRBV18 and TRBJ1-2; 10 positions match TRBD1. V lost 4 bases and J lost 3; bases outside the gene matches: 8. In germline, CDR1 is KGHSH, CDR2 LQKENI. The CDR3 contains 16 residues. In nucleotides, the CDR3 is TGTGCCAGCTCACTAACGACAGGGGGCTCGGACTATGGCTACACCTTC. Its translation: CASSLTTGGSDYGYTF.

Regarding this clonotype: A junction boundary mismatches the germline segment, possibly from a read error. The J gene is TRBJ1-2, the V gene TRBV4-1; D remains unclear. This CDR3 comprises 14 residues. CDR1 is MGHRA, CDR2 YSYEKL, per germline. CDR3 sequence reads: CASSQDPLSPDQTF. The CDR3 DNA is TGCGCCAGCAGCCAAGATCCCCTTAGTCCAGACCAAACTTTC.

This chain links TRBV30 with TRBJ2-7, with D perhaps matching TRBD1 or TRBD2 (6 bases each). There are 15 residues in the CDR3. Germline CDR1 and CDR2: GTSNPN and SVGIG (reference sequence). The V end lost 3 bases, the J end lost 4 bases, and 19 bases lay between the germline ends. In nucleotides, the CDR3 is TGTGCCTGGAGCCCCTTCTCCGGGGGCGGATACGAGCAGTACTTC. Translation: CAWSPFSGGGYEQYF.

The chain recombines TRBV10-3 with TRBJ2-7; TRBD2 matches at 10 bases. Trimming at V came to 3 bases and at J to 5 bases, leaving 4 bases not matched to a gene. This CDR3 is 14 amino acids long. CDR1 ENHRY and CDR2 SYGVKD come from the germline V gene. CDR3 coding DNA: TGTGCCATCAGTGACCCCGGGACTAGCGACGAGCAGTACTTC. Translation gives CAISDPGTSDEQYF.

This clonotype turned up a few times. The genes are TRBV27 and TRBJ2-7; the D gene is possibly TRBD2 (5 bases). V lost 3 bases and J 3 bases, leaving 9 bases between the germline ends. CDR3 length equals 13 residues. CDR1 and CDR2 (germline): MNHEY, SMNVEV (reference sequence). The CDR3 is CASSLRSGYEQYF. CDR3 in DNA: TGTGCCAGCAGTTTGCGCAGCGGCTACGAGCAGTACTTC.

This sequence joins TRBV25-1 and TRBJ1-4, with TRBD1 identical over 7 bases. The germline CDR1 and CDR2 sequences are MGHDK and SYGVNS. The CDR3 contains 17 residues. V shed 0 bases, J shed 4 bases, and the junction held 8 bases outside the gene matches. The CDR3 reads CASSEYPPNRGNEKLFF. The CDR3 DNA is TGTGCCAGCAGTGAATACCCTCCGAACAGGGGTAATGAAAAACTGTTTTTT.

This chain joins TRBV2 and TRBJ2-3, with 8 bases that match TRBD1. The junction had 14 bases not matched to a gene; V was cut back by 6 bases and J by 3 bases. CDR3 length: 17 amino acids. Germline CDR1 is SNHLY and CDR2 is FYNNEI. CDR3 sequence reads: CASSVGQGRRITDTQYF. CDR3 sequence (DNA): TGTGCCAGCAGCGTAGGACAGGGAAGGCGGATTACAGATACGCAGTATTTT.

This chain connects TRBV10-1 to TRBJ2-2; D might be TRBD1 or TRBD2, each matching 5 bases. Germline assignment: CDR1 WNHNN and CDR2 SYGVQD (reference sequence). CDR3 length equals 13 residues. V shed 8 bases and J shed 6 bases, with 13 bases lying between them. The CDR3 region is CASRGSGPGELFF. CDR3 nucleotide sequence: TGCGCCAGCCGCGGTTCGGGGCCCGGGGAGCTGTTTTTT.

This clonotype appeared a single time. This rearrangement joins TRBV3-1 to TRBJ1-1, with D maybe TRBD1 (6 bases). CDR1 LGHDT and CDR2 YNNKEL come from the germline V gene (reference sequence). V lost 0 bases and J 1 base, leaving 12 bases between the germline ends. CDR3 length: 16 residues. The CDR3 nucleotides are TGTGCCAGCAGCCAAGATTCGGACAGCCCGAACACTGAAGCTTTCTTT. It translates to CASSQDSDSPNTEAFF.

This clonotype showed up just a few times. J is TRBJ2-7 and V is TRBV6-6; perhaps D is TRBD1 or TRBD2 (5 bases each). V lost 6 bases, J lost 4 bases, and 10 bases lay in between. Germline V CDR1 and CDR2: MNHNY, SVGAGI (reference sequence). The CDR3 length is 12 residues. The CDR3 region is CASRGESYEQYF. The CDR3 DNA is TGTGCCAGCAGGGGGGAGAGTTACGAGCAGTACTTC.

This chain uses TRBV27 with TRBJ2-1; 9 bases align to TRBD1. V shed 6 bases, J shed 4 bases, and the junction held 10 bases outside the gene matches. The CDR3 is 16 amino acids. CDR1 is MNHEY and CDR2 is SMNVEV in the germline V gene (reference sequence). CDR3 residues: CASSLRQGVTYNEQFF. For the CDR3, the DNA is TGTGCCAGCAGCCTTCGACAGGGGGTGACTTACAATGAGCAGTTCTTC.